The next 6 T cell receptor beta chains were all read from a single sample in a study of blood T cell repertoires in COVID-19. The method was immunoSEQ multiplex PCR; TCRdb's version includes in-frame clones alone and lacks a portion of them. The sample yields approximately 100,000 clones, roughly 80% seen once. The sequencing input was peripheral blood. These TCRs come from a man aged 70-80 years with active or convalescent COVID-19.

CDR3 loop: CASSPYPGGNTDTQYF. In nucleotides, the CDR3 is TGTGCCAGCTCACCCTACCCGGGGGGGAACACAGATACGCAGTATTTT. V and J are TRBV18 and TRBJ2-3; the match to TRBD2 covers 8 bases. The germline gives CDR1 KGHSH, CDR2 LQKENI. J was trimmed by 2 bases and V by 3 bases; bases with no gene match: 7. The CDR3 runs 16 residues.

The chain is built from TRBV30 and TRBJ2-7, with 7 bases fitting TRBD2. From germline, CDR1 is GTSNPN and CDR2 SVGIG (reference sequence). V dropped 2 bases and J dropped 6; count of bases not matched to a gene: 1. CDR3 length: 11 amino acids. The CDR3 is CAWSWEGEQYF. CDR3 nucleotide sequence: TGTGCCTGGAGTTGGGAGGGCGAGCAGTACTTC. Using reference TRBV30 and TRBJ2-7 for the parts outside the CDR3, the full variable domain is SQTIHQWPATLVQPVGSPLSLECTVEGTSNPNLYWYRQAAGRGLQLLFYSVGIGQISSEVPQNLSASRPQDRQFILSSKKLLLSDSGFYLCAWSWEGEQYFGPGTRLTVT.

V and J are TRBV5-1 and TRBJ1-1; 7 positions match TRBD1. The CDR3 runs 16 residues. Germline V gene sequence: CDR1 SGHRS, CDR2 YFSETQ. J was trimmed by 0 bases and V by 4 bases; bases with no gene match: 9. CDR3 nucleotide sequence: TGCGCCAGCAGCCCGGGGACAGCGAACTTGAACACTGAAGCTTTCTTT. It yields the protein CASSPGTANLNTEAFF.

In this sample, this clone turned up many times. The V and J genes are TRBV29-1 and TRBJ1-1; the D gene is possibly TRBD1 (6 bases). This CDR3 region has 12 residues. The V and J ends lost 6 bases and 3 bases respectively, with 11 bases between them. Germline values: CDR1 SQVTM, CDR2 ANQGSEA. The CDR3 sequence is CSVTGGYTEAFF. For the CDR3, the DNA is TGCAGCGTGACAGGAGGATACACTGAAGCTTTCTTT.

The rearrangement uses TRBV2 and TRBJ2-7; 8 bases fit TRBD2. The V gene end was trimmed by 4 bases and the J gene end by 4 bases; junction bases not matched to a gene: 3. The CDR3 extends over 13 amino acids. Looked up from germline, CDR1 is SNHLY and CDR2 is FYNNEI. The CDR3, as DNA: TGTGCCAGCAGTGTACAGCGGGGGTACGAGCAGTACTTC. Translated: CASSVQRGYEQYF. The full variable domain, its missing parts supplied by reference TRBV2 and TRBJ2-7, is EPEVTQTPSHQVTQMGQEVILRCVPISNHLYFYWYRQILGQKVEFLVSFYNNEISEKSEIFDDQFSVERPDGSNFTLKIRSTKLEDSAMYFCASSVQRGYEQYFGPGTRLTVT.

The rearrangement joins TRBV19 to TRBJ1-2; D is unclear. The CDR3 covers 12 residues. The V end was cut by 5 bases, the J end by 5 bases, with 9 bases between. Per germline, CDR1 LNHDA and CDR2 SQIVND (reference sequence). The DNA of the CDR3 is TGTGCCAGTAGTCTCCGGTCTTATGGCTACACCTTC. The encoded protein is CASSLRSYGYTF.